The 29 T cell receptor beta chains below all came from one sample that was sequenced in a study of radiotherapy plus CTLA-4 blockade in lung cancer. TCRdb's table, derived via immunoSEQ multiplex PCR, lists solely in-frame clones and lacks some. The repertoire includes 100,000 to 150,000 clones, roughly 80% of them detected once, and approximately 5.2% sits in the top ten. The material sequenced was peripheral blood, taken from a patient treated with radiotherapy plus ipilimumab. The receptors here all came from a human donor with non-small cell lung cancer who had a partial response to radiotherapy plus ipilimumab.

Concerning this clone: It is unclear where the CDR3 begins or ends on the DNA, so no DNA is shown, and the CDR3 is as TCRdb lists it. The rearrangement uses TRBV21-1 and TRBJ2-7; TRBD2 reflects the table's D call only, with no check against the DNA. TRBV21-1 is designated a pseudogene. The length of the CDR3 is 18 amino acids, counting both ends. CDR3 sequence reads: CASTPNWASGSIGYEQYV.

The CDR3 region has the DNA TGTGCCAGCAGCGTAGGGACAGGGGGCGGCTACACCTTC. Its translation is CASSVGTGGGYTF. The V and J genes are TRBV5-6 and TRBJ1-2; 12 bases agree with TRBD1. CDR1 and CDR2 from the germline V gene are SGHDT and YYEEEE. The trim removed 4 bases at V and 8 bases at J, leaving 3 bases unmatched. The length of the CDR3 is 13 residues.

This sequence joins TRBV30 and TRBJ2-3; tentative D call: TRBD2 (6 bases). V dropped 2 bases and J dropped 0 bases, with 12 bases sitting between them. The germline V gene encodes CDR1 GTSNPN and CDR2 SVGIG (reference sequence). The CDR3 extends over 15 amino acids. CDR3 sequence reads: CAWSPGLTSTDTQYF. CDR3 sequence (DNA): TGTGCCTGGAGTCCCGGACTAACTAGCACAGATACGCAGTATTTT. The variable domain in full, with the rest retrieved from reference TRBV30 and TRBJ2-3, is SQTIHQWPATLVQPVGSPLSLECTVEGTSNPNLYWYRQAAGRGLQLLFYSVGIGQISSEVPQNLSASRPQDRQFILSSKKLLLSDSGFYLCAWSPGLTSTDTQYFGPGTRLTVL.

The table lists this clone with a count of one. This sequence joins TRBV5-1 and TRBJ2-3, with 12 bases fitting TRBD2. The CDR3 runs to 16 residues. The V gene end was trimmed by 3 bases and the J gene end by 2 bases; junction bases not matched to a gene: 4. Germline CDR1 is SGHRS and CDR2 is YFSETQ. This CDR3 reads CASSSGLAGNTDTQYF. The DNA of the CDR3 is TGCGCCAGCAGCTCCGGACTAGCGGGAAACACAGATACGCAGTATTTT.

This sequence joins TRBV28 and TRBJ2-1; 7 bases line up with TRBD1. The length of the CDR3 is 16 residues. With V trimmed by 6 bases and J by 4 bases, 12 bases remained unmatched. CDR1 is MDHEN, CDR2 SYDVKM, per germline. The CDR3 reads CASRKMGQLLYNEQFF. CDR3 coding DNA: TGTGCCAGCAGAAAAATGGGACAGCTTTTGTACAATGAGCAGTTCTTC. The full variable domain, its missing parts supplied by reference TRBV28 and TRBJ2-1, is DVKVTQSSRYLVKRTGEKVFLECVQDMDHENMFWYRQDPGLGLRLIYFSYDVKMKEKGDIPEGYSVSREKKERFSLILESASTNQTSMYLCASRKMGQLLYNEQFFGPGTRLTVL.

This clone appeared a single time. This sequence joins TRBV5-4 and TRBJ1-1; 7 bases agree with TRBD1. There are 14 residues in the CDR3. V lost 0 bases to trimming and J lost 7 bases; unmatched junction nucleotides: 6. The germline V gene has CDR1 SGHNT and CDR2 YYREEE (reference sequence). In DNA form, the CDR3 reads TGTGCCAGCAGCTTGGTAGGAGGGGGCGGTGAAGCTTTCTTT. Its protein is CASSLVGGGGEAFF.

The rearrangement joins TRBV7-9 to TRBJ1-1, with 12 nucleotides matching TRBD1. This CDR3 contains 15 residues. CDR1 and CDR2 (germline): SEHNR, FQNEAQ (reference sequence). J was trimmed by 11 bases and V by 1 base; bases with no gene match: 8. Here the CDR3 DNA reads TGTGCCAGCAGCTTAGTCTCCGGGACAGGGGGCGAGGCTTTCTTT. It is translated as CASSLVSGTGGEAFF.

The chain couples TRBV4-1 to TRBJ2-5; 7 bases fit TRBD1. V lost 4 bases and J lost 5; bases outside the gene matches: 10. This CDR3 region has 15 residues. Per the germline V gene, CDR1 is MGHRA and CDR2 is YSYEKL. The CDR3 is CASSPLYRGGETQYF. The CDR3 DNA reads as TGCGCCAGCAGCCCTCTTTACAGGGGCGGGGAGACCCAGTACTTC.

The chain combines TRBV19 with TRBJ1-5; D may be TRBD1 (5 bases). The CDR3 consists of 16 residues. V gave up 0 bases and J gave up 0 bases, with 9 bases separating them. Per germline, CDR1 LNHDA and CDR2 SQIVND (reference sequence). The CDR3 here is CASSIESRDSNQPQHF. CDR3 coding DNA: TGTGCCAGTAGTATAGAGTCCAGGGATAGCAATCAGCCCCAGCATTTT.

This chain joins TRBV5-1 and TRBJ2-7; weak D call: TRBD1 (5 bases). CDR3 length: 13 residues. The germline V and J ends were trimmed by 7 bases and 5 bases, with 16 bases remaining between them. CDR1 SGHRS and CDR2 YFSETQ come from the germline V gene. The CDR3 bases are TGCGCCAGCTCGAACCCGACAGTCGACGAGCAGTACTTC. Its protein product is CASSNPTVDEQYF.

This clone was counted at least ten times. V is TRBV28 and J is TRBJ1-5; TRBD1 might be the D (6 bases). The V end lost 4 bases, the J end lost 4 bases, and 17 bases lay between the germline ends. CDR1 is MDHEN and CDR2 is SYDVKM in the germline V gene. This CDR3 has 16 residues. The CDR3 here is CASSSTHDRRNQPQHF. CDR3 coding DNA: TGTGCCAGCAGTTCCACACATGACAGGAGGAATCAGCCCCAGCATTTT.

The chain joins TRBV30 to TRBJ2-3; D gene uncertain. The CDR3 spans 13 residues. Between the trimmed V and J ends, which lost 0 bases and 5 bases, there was a span of 9 bases. CDR1 is GTSNPN, CDR2 SVGIG, per germline (reference sequence). This chain's CDR3 is CAWSVPPGDTQYF. DNA for the CDR3: TGTGCCTGGAGTGTACCCCCCGGAGATACGCAGTATTTT.

This clone was seen more than once but under ten times. The sample holds other DNA sequences that translate to the same CDR3. This sequence joins TRBV6-5 and TRBJ2-1, with a tentative D call TRBD1 (6 bases). The CDR3 has 14 amino acids. V lost 6 bases and J lost 2, with 11 bases in between. CDR1 is MNHEY, CDR2 SVGAGI, per germline. DNA for the CDR3: TGTGCCAGCAGCCCCGGGGACACCTACAATGAGCAGTTCTTC. Its translation: CASSPGDTYNEQFF.

The chain recombines TRBV28 with TRBJ1-1; TRBD1 matches 7 bases. CDR3 length equals 16 residues. Germline lookup yields CDR1 MDHEN and CDR2 SYDVKM. Unmatched junction bases numbered 13, after V lost 8 bases and J lost 1 base. CDR3 DNA sequence: TGTGCCAGCGGCGACAGGGCAGGTGGGGCGAACACTGAAGCTTTCTTT. This codes for CASGDRAGGANTEAFF.

The chain has TRBV25-1 and TRBJ1-5, with 9 bases that match TRBD1. Trimming took 6 bases from V and 7 from J; bases not matched to a gene: 7. The CDR3 is made up of 14 amino acids. CDR1 MGHDK and CDR2 SYGVNS come from the germline V gene. The CDR3 reads CASSGTGLYQPQHF. The DNA for the CDR3 is TGTGCCAGCAGCGGGACAGGGTTGTACCAGCCCCAGCATTTT.

The chain employs TRBV4-1 and TRBJ1-4; 9 nucleotides align to TRBD1. The CDR3 totals 15 residues. CDR1 MGHRA and CDR2 YSYEKL come from the germline V gene. Losses at the gene ends were 3 bases for V and 7 bases for J; bases not matched to a gene: 6. CDR3 sequence reads: CASSHTGQGSEKLFF. Written as DNA, the CDR3 is TGCGCCAGCAGCCATACTGGACAGGGGAGTGAAAAACTGTTTTTT.

This sequence joins TRBV11-3 and TRBJ2-2, with 10 bases matching TRBD1. Germline V gene lookup returns CDR1 SGHNT and CDR2 YENEEA. V trimming: 5 bases; J trimming: 6 bases; junction bases outside the gene matches: 6. The CDR3 is 15 amino acids. The CDR3 DNA follows: TGTGCCAGCAGCCTCTACGGGACAGGGGCCGGGGAGCTGTTTTTT. Translating it yields CASSLYGTGAGELFF.

The CDR3 region has the DNA TGTGCCATCCTGGAGAATAGTTCGATTTGCGAGCAGTACGTC. Translating it yields CAILENSSICEQYV. This sequence joins TRBV6-8 and TRBJ2-7; no reliable D call. Trimming stripped 10 bases from V and 6 bases from J, with 22 bases between. Per the germline V gene, CDR1 is MNHGY and CDR2 is SAAAGT. This CDR3 has 14 residues.

This clone was seen just once. The same CDR3 is also encoded by other DNA sequences in this sample. The V gene is TRBV6-1, the J gene TRBJ1-2; possible D gene TRBD1, 5 bases. Germline V gene lookup returns CDR1 MNHNS and CDR2 SASEGT. CDR3 size: 13 residues. V gave up 6 bases and J gave up 1 base, with 9 bases separating them. The CDR3 reads CASRETDNYGYTF. In nucleotides, the CDR3 is TGTGCCAGCAGGGAGACAGATAACTATGGCTACACCTTC.

This chain links TRBV14 with TRBJ1-3, with D perhaps matching TRBD1 (5 bases). Germline values: CDR1 SGHDN, CDR2 FVKESK. The V end was cut by 3 bases, the J end by 0 bases, with 9 bases between. The CDR3 runs to 15 residues. The CDR3 DNA reads TGTGCCAGCAGCCATGCCAGGGTCTCTGGAAACACCATATATTTT. Translated, it gives CASSHARVSGNTIYF.

The chain links TRBV27 to TRBJ1-1, with D unresolved. Germline V gene lookup returns CDR1 MNHEY and CDR2 SMNVEV (reference sequence). Trimming took 6 bases from V and 0 from J, leaving 17 bases between them. The CDR3 length is 16 residues. The chain's CDR3 is CASSSRTAGLNTEAFF. CDR3 nucleotides: TGTGCCAGCAGCTCACGTACCGCCGGGTTGAACACTGAAGCTTTCTTT.

This clone was seen just once. The chain recombines TRBV5-1 with TRBJ2-3; D uncertain. The V and J ends lost 0 bases and 0 bases respectively, with 8 bases between them. Germline CDR1 and CDR2: SGHRS and YFSETQ. The CDR3 length is 15 residues. In DNA, the CDR3 is TGCGCCAGCAGCTTGGCCACGAGTAGCACAGATACGCAGTATTTT. The encoded protein is CASSLATSSTDTQYF.

The J gene is TRBJ2-1, the V gene TRBV7-3; possible D gene TRBD2, 6 bases. The V end lost 0 bases, the J end lost 2 bases, and 11 bases lay between the germline ends. The CDR3 runs to 16 residues. Germline V gene sequence: CDR1 SGHTA, CDR2 FQGTGA. CDR3 DNA: TGTGCCAGCAGCTTAACAGGAGGGGAACCCTACAATGAGCAGTTCTTC. This sequence encodes CASSLTGGEPYNEQFF.

This chain links TRBV19 with TRBJ1-5, with TRBD1 matching 7 bases. Germline assignment: CDR1 LNHDA and CDR2 SQIVND (reference sequence). The V gene end was trimmed by 7 bases and the J gene end by 6 bases; junction bases not matched to a gene: 9. The CDR3 has 14 amino acids. The CDR3 sequence is CASTPDRDAQPQHF. The CDR3 DNA reads TGTGCCAGTACGCCCGACAGGGACGCTCAGCCCCAGCATTTT.

The chain couples TRBV7-8 to TRBJ2-3, with D tentatively TRBD1 (5 bases). The V and J ends lost 2 bases and 0 bases respectively, with 15 bases between them. Looked up from germline, CDR1 is SGHVS and CDR2 is FQNEAQ. The CDR3 length is 17 residues. For the CDR3, the DNA is TGTGCCAGCAGCTTATTCGACAGCCTGTCTAGCACAGATACGCAGTATTTT. It yields the protein CASSLFDSLSSTDTQYF.

The CDR3 bases are TGTGCCAGCAGTTTACCCCAGGGACTGCTAGCCAAAAACATTCAGTACTTC. Its translation: CASSLPQGLLAKNIQYF. The chain carries TRBV28 and TRBJ2-4; D is perhaps TRBD2 (6 bases). V shed 2 bases and J shed 0 bases, with 14 bases lying between them. The CDR3 loop spans 17 amino acids. The germline gives CDR1 MDHEN, CDR2 SYDVKM.

The rearrangement links TRBV19 to TRBJ2-1; D perhaps matches TRBD2 (6 bases). CDR1 is LNHDA, CDR2 SQIVND, per germline (reference sequence). This CDR3 is 15 amino acids long. The germline V and J ends were trimmed by 1 base and 7 bases, with 14 bases remaining between them. CDR3 in DNA: TGTGCCAGTAGTATAGGGGCGGGGAGATTAAATGAGCAGTTCTTC. Its translation: CASSIGAGRLNEQFF.

The V gene is TRBV5-1, the J gene TRBJ2-1; 7 bases line up with TRBD2. The CDR3 totals 16 residues. CDR1 and CDR2 (germline): SGHRS, YFSETQ. V shed 1 base, J shed 3 bases, and the junction held 7 bases outside the gene matches. The CDR3 spells CASSLLPSGNYNEQFF. The CDR3 DNA is TGCGCCAGCAGCTTGCTCCCTAGCGGAAACTACAATGAGCAGTTCTTC.

The CDR3 region is CASSLGQPTYNEQFF. CDR3 sequence (DNA): TGTGCCAGCAGCTTGGGACAGCCGACCTACAATGAGCAGTTCTTC. The V and J genes are TRBV5-4 and TRBJ2-1; possible D gene TRBD1, 5 bases. Between the trimmed V and J ends, which lost 0 bases and 2 bases, there was a span of 9 bases. The germline V gene encodes CDR1 SGHNT and CDR2 YYREEE (reference sequence). The CDR3 runs 15 residues. Using reference TRBV5-4 and TRBJ2-1 for the parts outside the CDR3, the full variable domain is ETGVTQSPTHLIKTRGQQVTLRCSSQSGHNTVSWYQQALGQGPQFIFQYYREEENGRGNFPPRFSGLQFPNYSSELNVNALELDDSALYLCASSLGQPTYNEQFFGPGTRLTVL.